This TCR beta chain was documented in a study of low-dose radiotherapy and immunotherapy resistance in tumors. Study-wide background: The treatment that patients received was intravenous nivolumab 240 mg every two weeks plus ipilimumab 1 mg/kg every six weeks. Oral aspirin at 300 mg was taken daily by patients for four cycles, beginning on cycle 1 day 1. Intravenously given cyclophosphamide 200 mg/m2 followed a two-week schedule that placed each dose one day before radiation and immunotherapy.

Trimming took 2 bases from V and 4 from J, leaving 14 bases between them. In germline, CDR1 is SNHLY, CDR2 FYNNEI. The CDR3 contains 15 residues. This clonotype was seen repeatedly, ten times or more. The time point: before trial treatment. Covering alpha and beta chains, TRAV- and TRBV-specific primers were used for the first-strand cDNA. PCR amplification of the TCRs was performed with Phusion for 20 PCR cycles, and it relied on a constant-region primer together with a V-primer adapter. TCRdb reprocessed the reads via MiXCR and lists one record per CDR3 protein. Here the sample spans more than 50,000 distinct CDR3 sequences, approximately 26% being singletons.

This receptor was identified in a male donor with rectosigmoid adenocarcinoma. The sequenced sample was PBMCs, obtained before treatment. The chain carries TRBV2 and TRBJ1-1, with D hard to call. In DNA, the CDR3 is TGTGCCAGCAGTGAATCCCAGAGACGGCGCACTGAAGCTTTCTTT. Residues: CASSESQRRRTEAFF.